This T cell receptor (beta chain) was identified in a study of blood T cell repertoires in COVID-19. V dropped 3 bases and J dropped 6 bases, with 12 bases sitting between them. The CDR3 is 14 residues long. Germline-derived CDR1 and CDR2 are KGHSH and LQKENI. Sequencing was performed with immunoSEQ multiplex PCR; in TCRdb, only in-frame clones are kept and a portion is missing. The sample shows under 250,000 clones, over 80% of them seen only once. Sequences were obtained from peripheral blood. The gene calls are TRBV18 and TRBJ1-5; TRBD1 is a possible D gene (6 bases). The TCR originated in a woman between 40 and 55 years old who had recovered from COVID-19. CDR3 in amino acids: CASSPDRSSQPQHF. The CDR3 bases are TGTGCCAGCTCACCGGACAGATCCTCTCAGCCCCAGCATTTT. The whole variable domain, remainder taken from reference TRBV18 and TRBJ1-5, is NAGVMQNPRHLVRRRGQEARLRCSPMKGHSHVYWYRQLPEEGLKFMVYLQKENIIDESGMPKERFSAEFPKEGPSILRIQQVVRGDSAAYFCASSPDRSSQPQHFGDGTRLSIL.